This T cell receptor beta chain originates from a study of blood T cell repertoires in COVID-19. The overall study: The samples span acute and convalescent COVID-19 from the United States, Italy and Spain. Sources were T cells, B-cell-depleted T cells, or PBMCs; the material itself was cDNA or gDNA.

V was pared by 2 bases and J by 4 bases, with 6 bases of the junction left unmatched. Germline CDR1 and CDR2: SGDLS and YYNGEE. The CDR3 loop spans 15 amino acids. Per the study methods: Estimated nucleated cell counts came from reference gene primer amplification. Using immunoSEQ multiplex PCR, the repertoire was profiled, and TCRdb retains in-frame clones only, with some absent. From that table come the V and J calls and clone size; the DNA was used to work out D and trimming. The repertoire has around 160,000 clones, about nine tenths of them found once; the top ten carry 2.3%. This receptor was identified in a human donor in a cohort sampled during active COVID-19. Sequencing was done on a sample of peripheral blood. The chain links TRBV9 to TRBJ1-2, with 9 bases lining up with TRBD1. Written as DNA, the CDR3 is TGTGCCAGCAGCGTCTGGGACAGGGCCCTCTATGGCTACACCTTC. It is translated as CASSVWDRALYGYTF. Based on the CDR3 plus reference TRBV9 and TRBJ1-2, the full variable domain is DSGVTQTPKHLITATGQRVTLRCSPRSGDLSVYWYQQSLDQGLQFLIQYYNGEERAKGNILERFSAQQFPDLHSELNLSSLELGDSALYFCASSVWDRALYGYTFGSGTRLTVV.